The rows below give T cell receptor beta chains drawn from one sample of a study of T cell repertoires in cytomegalovirus infection. TCRdb processed the reads anew with MiXCR; each CDR3 protein has one entry. The table lists about 600,000 distinct CDR3 sequences, 20% to 25% of them singletons. Sequencing used CD8+ T cells from PBMCs. The receptor set was obtained from a human donor in good health (CMV status not recorded). Some clones in this sample may be carry-over from other donors' samples. Each CDR3 is given with its conserved first and last residue. The order of the fields is V gene, clone size, D gene, J gene, CDR3 protein, CDR3 DNA. The D gene is left open where the match is weak. A clone size is listed for some rows: how often the clone was seen (once, few, many), or a class if it is expanded.

v_gene: TRBV20-1; abundance: .; d_gene: .; j_gene: TRBJ1-2; CDR3aa: CSARDQVFGYGYTF; CDR3nt: TGCAGTGCTAGAGATCAGGTTTTTGGCTATGGCTACACCTTC
v_gene: TRBV6-8; abundance: .; d_gene: TRBD1; j_gene: TRBJ2-2; CDR3aa: CASSYRGQGHYLYTGELFF; CDR3nt: TGTGCCAGCAGTTACCGGGGACAGGGACACTACCTATACACCGGGGAGCTGTTTTTT
v_gene: TRBV6-2/TRBV6-3; abundance: many; d_gene: .; j_gene: TRBJ1-1; CDR3aa: CASKEDRLNTEAFF; CDR3nt: TGTGCCAGCAAGGAGGACCGGTTGAACACTGAAGCTTTCTTT
v_gene: TRBV15; abundance: .; d_gene: .; j_gene: TRBJ2-7; CDR3aa: CATSGGFSYEQYF; CDR3nt: TGTGCCACCAGCGGGGGATTCTCCTACGAGCAGTACTTC
v_gene: TRBV29-1; abundance: .; d_gene: .; j_gene: TRBJ2-1; CDR3aa: CSVEEEGVSYNEQFF; CDR3nt: TGCAGCGTTGAAGAGGAGGGGGTGTCCTACAATGAGCAGTTCTTC
v_gene: TRBV11-2; abundance: many; d_gene: .; j_gene: TRBJ2-1; CDR3aa: CASSDFYNEQFF; CDR3nt: TGTGCCAGCAGCGATTTCTACAATGAGCAGTTCTTC
v_gene: TRBV25-1; abundance: .; d_gene: .; j_gene: TRBJ1-1; CDR3aa: CASSEFEMNTEAFF; CDR3nt: TGTGCCAGCAGTGAATTTGAGATGAACACTGAAGCTTTCTTT
v_gene: TRBV7-2; abundance: many; d_gene: TRBD2; j_gene: TRBJ2-1; CDR3aa: CASSLEAGGPWANEQFF; CDR3nt: TGTGCCAGCAGCTTAGAAGCGGGGGGACCGTGGGCAAATGAGCAGTTCTTC
v_gene: TRBV4-1; abundance: .; d_gene: .; j_gene: TRBJ1-6; CDR3aa: CASSQEVGQLSPLHF; CDR3nt: TGCGCCAGCAGCCAAGAAGTTGGACAGCTATCACCCCTCCACTTT
v_gene: TRBV20-1; abundance: few; d_gene: .; j_gene: TRBJ1-2; CDR3aa: CSATGALNYGYTF; CDR3nt: TGCAGTGCTACAGGAGCTCTTAACTATGGCTACACCTTC
v_gene: TRBV20-1; abundance: few; d_gene: .; j_gene: TRBJ1-2; CDR3aa: CSARDWQGRGNYGYTF; CDR3nt: TGCAGTGCTAGAGATTGGCAGGGTAGGGGGAACTATGGCTACACCTTC
v_gene: TRBV29-1; abundance: few; d_gene: TRBD2; j_gene: TRBJ2-1; CDR3aa: CSVDGIAGGGNEQFF; CDR3nt: TGCAGCGTTGACGGAATAGCGGGGGGCGGGAATGAGCAGTTCTTC
v_gene: TRBV7-2; abundance: many; d_gene: TRBD2; j_gene: TRBJ2-3; CDR3aa: CASSLNRGGSTDTQYF; CDR3nt: TGTGCCAGCAGCTTAAATCGCGGGGGGAGCACAGATACGCAGTATTTT
v_gene: TRBV6-1; abundance: few; d_gene: .; j_gene: TRBJ2-5; CDR3aa: CASSHSFQETQYF; CDR3nt: TGTGCCAGCAGCCATTCGTTCCAAGAGACCCAGTACTTC
v_gene: TRBV7-9; abundance: many; d_gene: .; j_gene: TRBJ2-1; CDR3aa: CASSSDNEQFF; CDR3nt: TGTGCCAGCAGCTCAGACAATGAGCAGTTCTTC
v_gene: TRBV29-1; abundance: .; d_gene: .; j_gene: TRBJ1-2; CDR3aa: CSVPSREPLSVYGYTF; CDR3nt: TGCAGCGTTCCTAGCAGGGAACCTCTGAGCGTCTATGGCTACACCTTC